The 11 T cell receptor beta chains presented below share a single source sample, sequenced in a study of radiation and T cells in renal cell carcinoma. Clones were sequenced by immunoSEQ multiplex PCR, and TCRdb holds only the in-frame ones, with some missing. The profile shows 100,000 to 150,000 clones, around 85% of them singletons. Specified time point: blood 2 weeks post-SBRT. Stated treatment: 15 Gy SBRT to primary tumor, nephrectomy 4 weeks later. Sequencing used blood, obtained from a patient whose treatment included radiotherapy and nephrectomy. The origin of the receptors is a man aged 50-60 years with renal cell carcinoma.

The chain combines TRBV11-3 with TRBJ1-1; tentatively, D is TRBD1 (6 bases). V lost 5 bases to trimming and J lost 3 bases, with 10 bases between them. CDR3 length equals 13 residues. Germline assignment: CDR1 SGHNT and CDR2 YENEEA. In DNA form, the CDR3 reads TGTGCCAGCAGCCTCTACAGGGACACTGAAGCTTTCTTT. It encodes CASSLYRDTEAFF.

This rearrangement joins TRBV7-6 to TRBJ2-3; 14 positions match TRBD2. J lost 3 bases, V lost 3 bases, and 5 bases had no gene match. CDR1 is SGHVS and CDR2 is FNYEAQ in the germline V gene. The CDR3 has 17 amino acids. CDR3: CASSLGTSGGETDTQYF. CDR3 coding DNA: TGTGCCAGCAGCTTGGGGACTAGCGGGGGAGAAACAGATACGCAGTATTTT.

The chain carries TRBV19 and TRBJ2-2; D gene uncertain. V was shortened by 2 bases and J by 3 bases, with 4 bases between the two germline ends. CDR3 length equals 13 residues. Looked up from germline, CDR1 is LNHDA and CDR2 is SQIVND (reference sequence). DNA of the CDR3: TGTGCCAGTAGTATACAGGACACCGGGGAGCTGTTTTTT. This sequence encodes CASSIQDTGELFF.

In this sample, this clone turned up once. The chain combines TRBV9 with TRBJ2-7; 10 bases match TRBD2. Germline assignment: CDR1 SGDLS and CDR2 YYNGEE. This CDR3 is 12 amino acids long. The J segment lost 7 bases and the V segment lost 3 bases, leaving 1 base of the junction unmatched. The CDR3 sequence: CASSAGLAEQYF. As DNA, the CDR3 is TGTGCCAGCAGCGCGGGACTAGCGGAGCAGTACTTC.

This sequence joins TRBV4-2 and TRBJ1-2; D is ambiguous. V lost 1 base to trimming and J lost 4 bases, with 16 bases between them. The CDR3 length is 16 residues. The germline V gene encodes CDR1 LGHNA and CDR2 YNFKEQ. The DNA of the CDR3 is TGTGCCAGCAGCCAAGTTTGGGGTTCAGGAGGCTATGGCTACACCTTC. Protein: CASSQVWGSGGYGYTF.

Written as DNA, the CDR3 is TGTGCCAGCAGCCCGCCTAGCGGGGGACGTTCCGGAGATACGCAGTATTTT. Translated: CASSPPSGGRSGDTQYF. The chain employs TRBV5-4 and TRBJ2-3; 10 bases map to TRBD2. The CDR3 spans 17 residues. V was pared by 4 bases and J by 5 bases, with 13 bases of the junction left unmatched. Germline assignment: CDR1 SGHNT and CDR2 YYREEE (reference sequence). Full variable domain (missing parts from reference TRBV5-4 and TRBJ2-3): ETGVTQSPTHLIKTRGQQVTLRCSSQSGHNTVSWYQQALGQGPQFIFQYYREEENGRGNFPPRFSGLQFPNYSSELNVNALELDDSALYLCASSPPSGGRSGDTQYFGPGTRLTVL.

This clone has only a few counts. The chain links TRBV30 to TRBJ1-2, with 7 bases identical to TRBD1. With V trimmed by 6 bases and J by 4 bases, 14 bases remained unmatched. The CDR3 has 15 residues. The V gene's germline CDR1 is GTSNPN and CDR2 SVGIG (reference sequence). CDR3 region: CACTHNPGQIYGYTF. The CDR3 nucleotides read TGTGCCTGTACCCATAATCCGGGACAGATCTATGGCTACACCTTC.

V is TRBV18 and J is TRBJ1-1; D ambiguous. The germline V and J ends were trimmed by 2 bases and 3 bases, with 16 bases remaining between them. Germline CDR1 is KGHSH and CDR2 is LQKENI. There are 16 residues in the CDR3. Here the CDR3 DNA reads TGTGCCAGCTCACCAAATTACCCCAGGCGCGACACTGAAGCTTTCTTT. Translated: CASSPNYPRRDTEAFF.

This sequence joins TRBV7-8 and TRBJ2-1; D not resolved. The CDR3 loop spans 16 amino acids. Germline CDR1 SGHVS, CDR2 FQNEAQ. V was pared by 5 bases and J by 2 bases, with 16 bases between. CDR3 DNA: TGTGCCAGCAGCGCCCTAGGAGACCCTACCTACAATGAGCAGTTCTTC. The encoded protein is CASSALGDPTYNEQFF. The full variable domain, its missing parts supplied by reference TRBV7-8 and TRBJ2-1, is GAGVSQSPRYKVAKRGQDVALRCDPISGHVSLFWYQQALGQGPEFLTYFQNEAQLDKSGLPSDRFFAERPEGSVSTLKIQRTQQEDSAVYLCASSALGDPTYNEQFFGPGTRLTVL.

This chain links TRBV5-6 with TRBJ1-5; 7 bases line up with TRBD1. The length of the CDR3 is 15 residues. Germline-derived CDR1 and CDR2 are SGHDT and YYEEEE. J lost 3 bases, V lost 3 bases, and 6 bases had no gene match. The CDR3 is CASSSLGQVNQPQHF. CDR3 sequence (DNA): TGTGCCAGCAGCTCGCTCGGACAGGTCAATCAGCCCCAGCATTTT.

This chain links TRBV5-4 with TRBJ2-7; weak D call: TRBD2 (5 bases). Trimming cost V 3 bases and J 3 bases, with 16 bases left between them. The CDR3 totals 15 residues. The germline V gene encodes CDR1 SGHNT and CDR2 YYREEE (reference sequence). The CDR3 spells CASSSDWARGYEQYF. The CDR3 DNA reads TGTGCCAGCAGCTCGGATTGGGCTCGGGGCTACGAGCAGTACTTC.